The 2 T cell receptor beta chains presented below share a single source sample, sequenced in a study of graft-versus-host responses after intestinal transplantation. Clones were read by immunoSEQ multiplex PCR, and TCRdb kept only the in-frame ones, dropping some. This table holds about 70,000 clones, almost 90% found once. These receptors' antigens are unknown. The source was unstimulated CD8+ T cells sorted from spleen or lymph node cells, collected before transplant. Receptors were obtained from a human donor who was the organ donor for an intestinal transplant.

This chain links TRBV29-1 with TRBJ2-2, with D possibly matching TRBD1 (7 bases). The CDR3 runs to 15 residues. Germline CDR1 and CDR2: SQVTM and ANQGSEA. Between the trimmed V and J ends, which lost 4 bases and 3 bases, there was a span of 15 bases. The CDR3 protein is CSVAEGAFDTGELFF. Written as DNA, the CDR3 is TGCAGCGTTGCGGAGGGGGCATTCGACACCGGGGAGCTGTTTTTT.

Concerning this clone itself: An end of the junction differs from the germline gene, which may be a read error. CDR3 coding DNA: TGTGCCAGCAGTGAAGCCCGGGACAAGGTGACCCGTTTGGGCTTC. Translation gives CASSEARDKVTRLGF. The chain has TRBV2 and TRBJ1-2, with D possibly matching TRBD1 (6 bases). The germline V gene encodes CDR1 SNHLY and CDR2 FYNNEI. This CDR3 region has 15 residues.